This T cell receptor beta chain was recovered during a study of T cells in localized non-small cell lung cancer. Study-wide results and caveats: Heterogeneity cannot be ruled out, as sequencing used one tumor region only. Across samples, adjacent lung featured a median 57 of the top 100 tumor clones.

Sequencing was performed with immunoSEQ multiplex PCR; in TCRdb, only in-frame clones are kept and a portion is missing. This table holds about 54,000 clones, approximately 82% found once. Trimming pared 2 bases from V and 2 bases from J, leaving 10 bases between. There are 15 residues in the CDR3. Looked up from germline, CDR1 is LNHDA and CDR2 is SQIVND (reference sequence). In the case of this clone: Its antigen is not identified.

The chain links TRBV19 to TRBJ1-5; D gene ambiguous. The TCR sequence derives from a female donor older than 55 with stage II squamous cell lung carcinoma. The sample was peripheral blood, taken before any cancer treatment. The CDR3 sequence: CASSITNRGNQPQHF. CDR3 DNA sequence: TGTGCCAGTAGTATAACAAACCGAGGCAATCAGCCCCAGCATTTT. The variable domain in full, with the rest retrieved from reference TRBV19 and TRBJ1-5, is DGGITQSPKYLFRKEGQNVTLSCEQNLNHDAMYWYRQDPGQGLRLIYYSQIVNDFQKGDIAEGYSVSREKKESFPLTVTSAQKNPTAFYLCASSITNRGNQPQHFGDGTRLSIL.